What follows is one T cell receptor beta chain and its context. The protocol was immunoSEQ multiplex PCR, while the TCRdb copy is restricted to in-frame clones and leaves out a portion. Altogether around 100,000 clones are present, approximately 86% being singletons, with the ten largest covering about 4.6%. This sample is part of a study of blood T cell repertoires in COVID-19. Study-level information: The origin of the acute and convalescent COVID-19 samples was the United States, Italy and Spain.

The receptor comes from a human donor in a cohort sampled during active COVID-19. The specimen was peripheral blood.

The CDR3 DNA follows: TGTGCCAGCAGCTCCAAAGCGGGAGGGGTCAATGAGCAGTTCTTC. It translates to CASSSKAGGVNEQFF. This rearrangement joins TRBV11-2 to TRBJ2-1; 10 nucleotides agree with TRBD2. CDR1 is SGHAT, CDR2 FQNNGV, per germline. The junction had 6 bases not matched to a gene; V was cut back by 4 bases and J by 6 bases. The CDR3 is 15 amino acids.